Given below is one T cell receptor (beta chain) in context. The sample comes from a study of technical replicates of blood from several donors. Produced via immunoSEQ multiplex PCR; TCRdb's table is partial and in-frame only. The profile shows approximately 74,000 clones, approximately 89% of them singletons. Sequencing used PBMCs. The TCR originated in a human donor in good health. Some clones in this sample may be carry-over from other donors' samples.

As DNA, the CDR3 is TGCAGCGTTGTTCTCGCGTACCAAGAGACCCAGTACTTC. This codes for CSVVLAYQETQYF. The V call is TRBV29-1, the J call TRBJ2-5; D remains unclear. The V gene lost 4 bases and the J gene lost 0 bases, with 9 bases spanning the gap. CDR1 SQVTM and CDR2 ANQGSEA come from the germline V gene. The CDR3 totals 13 residues.